The source of this T cell receptor beta chain is a study of blood T cell repertoires in COVID-19. Across the study: Collection of acute and convalescent COVID-19 samples took place in the United States, Italy and Spain. From T cells, B-cell-depleted T cells, or PBMCs came the material, which was cDNA or gDNA.

V lost 3 bases, J lost 1 base, and 12 bases lay in between. The length of the CDR3 is 15 residues. Germline CDR1 MNHEY, CDR2 SMNVEV (reference sequence). The authors' processing: Estimated nucleated cell counts came from reference gene primer amplification. Sequencing used immunoSEQ multiplex PCR; TCRdb keeps in-frame clones, though not all of them. That table furnishes V, J and clone size, whereas the DNA furnished D and trimming. The table records tens of thousands of clones, 80% to 85% of them present only once. The receptor was derived from a human donor in a cohort sampled during active COVID-19. Sequenced material: peripheral blood. The chain is built from TRBV27 and TRBJ1-1; possible D gene TRBD1, 5 bases. CDR3 residues: CASSFRRGSNTEAFF. The CDR3 DNA reads as TGTGCCAGCAGTTTTCGTAGGGGTTCGAACACTGAAGCTTTCTTT.